Below, 18 T cell receptor beta chains from the same sample are listed, as sequenced in a study of CD4 and CD8 cells across lung adenocarcinoma regions. Each CDR3 protein is one row after TCRdb ran MiXCR on the PCR reads. The sample has roughly 10,000 distinct CDR3 sequences; 50% are singletons. Sequenced: CD8+ T cells from the margin of a lung tumor. These receptors were obtained from a female donor with lung adenocarcinoma. The CD4 and CD8 labels of this study may be unreliable.

A few counts support this clonotype. The chain links TRBV10-3 to TRBJ2-5; D is unclear. The J call could be wrong; TRBJ2-7 is a better fit for the DNA end. The germline gives CDR1 ENHRY, CDR2 SYGVKD. CDR3 length: 12 amino acids. The CDR3 loop is CATGQTDYEQYF. The CDR3 DNA reads as TGTGCGACCGGGCAGACTGACTACGAGCAGTACTTC.

This clonotype showed up many times. The V and J genes are TRBV6-1 and TRBJ1-2; D unresolved. The germline V gene has CDR1 MNHNS and CDR2 SASEGT. The CDR3 is 14 residues long. Trimming removed 6 bases from V and 1 base from J, with 12 bases in between. The CDR3 coding sequence is TGTGCCAGCAGAAACCCCCGAGTTAACTATGGCTACACCTTC. It yields the protein CASRNPRVNYGYTF.

This clonotype qualifies as medium-sized. This chain connects TRBV25-1 to TRBJ2-3; 12 bases agree with TRBD2. After removal of 5 bases from V and 2 bases from J, the junction contained 8 bases not matched to a gene. The germline V gene encodes CDR1 MGHDK and CDR2 SYGVNS. There are 17 residues in the CDR3. DNA for the CDR3: TGTGCCAGCAGTCTTCGGACTAGCGGGGCTAACACAGATACGCAGTATTTT. It specifies CASSLRTSGANTDTQYF.

This clonotype was seen repeatedly, ten times or more. J is TRBJ2-1 and V is TRBV6-1, with 11 bases matching TRBD2. The CDR3 has 16 residues. Germline loops: CDR1 MNHNS, CDR2 SASEGT. After removal of 6 bases from V and 5 bases from J, the junction contained 9 bases not matched to a gene. The CDR3 bases are TGTGCCAGCAGCCCGAACGGACTAGCGGGCCACAATGAGCAGTTCTTC. It is translated as CASSPNGLAGHNEQFF.

This clonotype was counted a few times. This chain connects TRBV5-1 to TRBJ2-3; tentative D call: TRBD1 (6 bases). Trimming pared 7 bases from V and 5 bases from J, leaving 17 bases between. The CDR3 contains 14 residues. Per germline, CDR1 SGHRS and CDR2 YFSETQ. CDR3 loop: CASFLQGSGDTQYF. DNA of the CDR3: TGCGCCAGCTTCTTACAGGGATCGGGAGATACGCAGTATTTT.

The genes are TRBV6-1 and TRBJ2-2; possibly TRBD2 for D (5 bases). Germline CDR1 is MNHNS and CDR2 is SASEGT. The V and J ends lost 0 bases and 5 bases respectively, with 13 bases between them. The CDR3 is made up of 16 amino acids. The CDR3 loop reads CASSEAADWVTGELFF. Written as DNA, the CDR3 is TGTGCCAGCAGTGAAGCGGCGGACTGGGTAACCGGGGAGCTGTTTTTT.

Many counts were recorded for this clonotype. The V gene is TRBV12-3 or TRBV12-4, the J gene TRBJ1-2; D remains ambiguous. V dropped 2 bases and J dropped 7 bases, with 8 bases sitting between them. CDR3 length: 12 amino acids. The CDR3, as DNA: TGTGCCAGCAGTTTATTCGGCGTTGGCTACACCTTC. Amino acid sequence: CASSLFGVGYTF.

This clonotype is deemed medium-sized (0.01 to 0.1%). The genes are TRBV6-5 and TRBJ2-1, with TRBD2 identical over 8 bases. The CDR3 contains 13 residues. Per the germline V gene, CDR1 is MNHEY and CDR2 is SVGAGI. V lost 3 bases, J lost 12 bases, and 7 bases stayed unmatched. CDR3 residues: CASSYPGLGRQFF. The CDR3 region has the DNA TGTGCCAGCAGTTATCCGGGACTAGGGAGGCAGTTCTTC.

This clonotype occurred a few times. The chain uses TRBV6-5 and TRBJ2-1, with 10 bases identical to TRBD1. TRBJ2-7 explains the end of the DNA better; the J call may be wrong. From germline, CDR1 is MNHEY and CDR2 SVGAGI. This CDR3 comprises 16 residues. CDR3 sequence: CASSYPRGQGKDEQYF. Here the CDR3 DNA reads TGTGCCAGCAGTTACCCCCGGGGACAGGGGAAGGACGAGCAGTACTTC.

This clonotype was observed a single time. The chain recombines TRBV10-1 with TRBJ1-1; D is possibly TRBD1 (6 bases). The length of the CDR3 is 14 residues. V was pared by 4 bases and J by 0 bases, with 9 bases between. CDR1 and CDR2 from the germline V gene are WNHNN and SYGVQD (reference sequence). CDR3 protein: CASSAGHMNTEAFF. Written as DNA, the CDR3 is TGCGCCAGCAGTGCGGGACACATGAACACTGAAGCTTTCTTT.

This clonotype has more than one count but fewer than ten. The CDR3: CASSLVSGPYEQYF. The CDR3 region has the DNA TGTGCCAGCAGTTTAGTCAGCGGTCCCTACGAGCAGTACTTC. This chain uses TRBV28 with TRBJ2-5; weak D call: TRBD2 (5 bases). The J call may be faulty, since TRBJ2-7 better matches the DNA end. The V gene's germline CDR1 is MDHEN and CDR2 SYDVKM. The CDR3 has 14 residues.

In its sample, this clonotype ranks as medium-sized. This chain links TRBV6-1 with TRBJ2-2, with D tentatively TRBD1 or TRBD2 (5 bases each). In germline, CDR1 is MNHNS, CDR2 SASEGT. The V gene lost 0 bases and the J gene lost 0 bases, with 14 bases spanning the gap. The CDR3 sequence is 18 residues long. The CDR3 DNA reads TGTGCCAGCAGTGAAGCGCTTATTGGGGGAGCGAACACCGGGGAGCTGTTTTTT. Protein: CASSEALIGGANTGELFF.

This clonotype is medium-sized by share. The V gene is TRBV10-1, the J gene TRBJ1-2; 8 bases agree with TRBD1. The germline V gene has CDR1 WNHNN and CDR2 SYGVQD (reference sequence). The CDR3 is 13 residues long. The V segment lost 5 bases and the J segment 3 bases; nucleotides outside the gene matches: 2. The CDR3 loop is CASSPGGDYGYTF. CDR3 bases: TGCGCCAGCAGTCCAGGGGGCGACTATGGCTACACCTTC.

This clonotype has just a few counts. V and J are TRBV28 and TRBJ1-2; TRBD1 agrees at 8 bases. Trimming cost V 2 bases and J 6 bases; bases outside gene matches: 8. This CDR3 region has 15 residues. Germline V gives CDR1 MDHEN, CDR2 SYDVKM. CDR3 protein: CASSLDRGSGDGYTF. Written as DNA, the CDR3 is TGTGCCAGCAGTTTAGACAGGGGAAGTGGGGATGGCTACACCTTC.

The table lists this clonotype with a few counts. The genes are TRBV6-1 and TRBJ2-1; D possibly corresponds to TRBD2 (6 bases). Near its end, the DNA agrees better with TRBJ2-5, so the J call may be wrong. The CDR3 is 13 amino acids. The germline V gene encodes CDR1 MNHNS and CDR2 SASEGT. CDR3 sequence: CASSLREEETQYF. In nucleotides, the CDR3 is TGTGCCAGCAGTCTCAGGGAGGAAGAGACCCAGTACTTC.

The chain uses TRBV12-3 or TRBV12-4 and TRBJ1-1; the match to TRBD1 covers 7 bases. This CDR3 is 15 amino acids long. The V gene end was trimmed by 6 bases and the J gene end by 6 bases; junction bases not matched to a gene: 13. DNA for the CDR3: TGTGCCAGCAGCCCCCCCTTACAGGGGCGTTCTGAAGCTTTCTTT. Translating gives CASSPPLQGRSEAFF.

J is TRBJ2-5 and V is TRBV11-2; D remains ambiguous. Per the germline V gene, CDR1 is SGHAT and CDR2 is FQNNGV. The CDR3 has 15 residues. With 0 bases removed from V and 0 bases from J, the gap between germline ends came to 8 bases. The CDR3 DNA reads as TGTGCCAGCAGCTTAGAATGGCAGGACCAAGAGACCCAGTACTTC. Its protein product is CASSLEWQDQETQYF.

The chain uses TRBV6-5 and TRBJ2-6, with 9 bases identical to TRBD2. The germline V gene encodes CDR1 MNHEY and CDR2 SVGAGI. There are 18 residues in the CDR3. Trimming took 3 bases from V and 2 from J; bases not matched to a gene: 8. The CDR3 DNA is TGTGCCAGCAGTTATAAGGGAATAGCGGGAGCTGGGGCCAACGTCCTGACTTTC. It translates to CASSYKGIAGAGANVLTF.